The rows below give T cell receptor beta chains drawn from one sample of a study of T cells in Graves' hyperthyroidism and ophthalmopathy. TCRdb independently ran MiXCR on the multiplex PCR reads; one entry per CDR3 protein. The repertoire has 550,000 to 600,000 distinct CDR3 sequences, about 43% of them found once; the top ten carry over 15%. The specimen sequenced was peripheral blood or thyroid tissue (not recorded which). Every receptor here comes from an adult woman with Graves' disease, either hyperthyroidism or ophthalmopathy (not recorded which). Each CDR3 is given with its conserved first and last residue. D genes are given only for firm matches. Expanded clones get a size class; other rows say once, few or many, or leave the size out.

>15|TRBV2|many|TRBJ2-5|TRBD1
TGTGCCAGCAGTGACTGGACAGGTATCCAAGAGACCCAGTACTTC
CASSDWTGIQETQYF
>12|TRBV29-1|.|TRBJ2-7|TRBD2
TGCAGCGTAACGGGACTAGGCTACGAGCAGTACTTC
CSVTGLGYEQYF
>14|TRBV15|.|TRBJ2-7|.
TGTGCCACCAGCAGTTTGGGGCAGCAGGACGAGCAGTACTTC
CATSSLGQQDEQYF
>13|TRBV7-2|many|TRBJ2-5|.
TGTGCCAGCAGCTTCCGAGGGATGGAGACCCAGTACTTC
CASSFRGMETQYF
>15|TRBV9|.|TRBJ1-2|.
TGTGCCAGCAGCCCCCAGAGGGGGGATCACTATGGCTACACCTTC
CASSPQRGDHYGYTF
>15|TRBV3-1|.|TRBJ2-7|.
TGTGCCAGCAGCCAGGGGCACCCGGGGGACTACGAGCAGTACTTC
CASSQGHPGDYEQYF
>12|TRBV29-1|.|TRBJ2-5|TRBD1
TGCAGCGTTACAGGGGGCATGGAGACCCAGTACTTC
CSVTGGMETQYF
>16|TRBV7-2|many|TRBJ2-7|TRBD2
TGTGCCAGCAGCTTAGCGCGCACTAGCGGGAGCTACGAGCAGTACTTC
CASSLARTSGSYEQYF
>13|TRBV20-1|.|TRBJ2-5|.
TGCAGTGCTAGTAGCGCAGACCAAGAGACCCAGTACTTC
CSASSADQETQYF
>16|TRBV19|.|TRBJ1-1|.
TGTGCCAGTAGTATAGTGCCAGGGGTAGGGAGCACTGAAGCTTTCTTT
CASSIVPGVGSTEAFF
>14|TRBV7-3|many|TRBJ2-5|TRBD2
TGTGCCAGCAGCTTGACTAGCGGGAGGGAGACCCAGTACTTC
CASSLTSGRETQYF
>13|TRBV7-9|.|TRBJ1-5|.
TGTGCCAGCGGACCGGGACCGGATCAGCCCCAGCATTTT
CASGPGPDQPQHF
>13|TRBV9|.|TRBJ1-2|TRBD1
TGTGCCACCAATCCGACAGGGGGCTATGGCTACACCTTC
CATNPTGGYGYTF
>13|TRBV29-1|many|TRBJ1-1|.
TGCAGCTCATGGAGGTCCATGAACACTGAAGCTTTCTTT
CSSWRSMNTEAFF
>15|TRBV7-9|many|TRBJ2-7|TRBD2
TGTGCCAGCATCCGGGGAGGGGCTACCGACTACGAGCAGTACTTC
CASIRGGATDYEQYF
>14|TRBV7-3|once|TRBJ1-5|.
TGTGCCAGCAGCACCGAACAGGGCAATCAGCCCCAGCATTTT
CASSTEQGNQPQHF
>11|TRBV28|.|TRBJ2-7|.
TGTGCCAGCAGTACAGATCGGGAGCAGTACTTC
CASSTDREQYF
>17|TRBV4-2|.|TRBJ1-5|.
TGTGCCAGCAGCCTACATAGCGCGGGAGGGTCCTTTGAGACCCAGCATTTT
CASSLHSAGGSFETQHF
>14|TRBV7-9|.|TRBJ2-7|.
TGTGCCAGCAGCTTAGGCACCCAGGGTTACGAGCAGTACTTC
CASSLGTQGYEQYF
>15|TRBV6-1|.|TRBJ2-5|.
TGTGCCAGCAGCGTTCGGATGAGGAGGGGGGAGACCCAGTACTTC
CASSVRMRRGETQYF
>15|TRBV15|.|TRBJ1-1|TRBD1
TGTGCCACCAGCAGAGACAGGGGGCAAAACACTGAAGCTTTCTTT
CATSRDRGQNTEAFF
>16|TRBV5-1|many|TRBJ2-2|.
TGCGCCAGCAGCTTTATACAGGGCAAAATGGGCGGGGAGCTGTTTTTT
CASSFIQGKMGGELFF
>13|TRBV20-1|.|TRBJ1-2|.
TGCAGTGCTAGGCTAGCGGGATCGGCTGGCTACACCTTC
CSARLAGSAGYTF
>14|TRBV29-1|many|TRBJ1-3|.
TGCAGCGTTGAGGACGAAGTCTCTGGAAACACCATATATTTT
CSVEDEVSGNTIYF
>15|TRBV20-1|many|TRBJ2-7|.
TGCAGTGCTTCTCCATATCCTGGGATTTCCTACGAGCAGTACTTC
CSASPYPGISYEQYF
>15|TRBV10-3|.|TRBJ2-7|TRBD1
TGTGCCATCAGGACCGACAGGGCAGGGTACCACGAGCAGTACTTC
CAIRTDRAGYHEQYF
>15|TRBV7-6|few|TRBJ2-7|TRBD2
TGTGCCAGCAGCTTAGAGTCTAGCGGGGCCTACGAGCAGTACTTC
CASSLESSGAYEQYF
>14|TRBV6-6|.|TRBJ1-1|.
TGTGCCAGCAGTTACGTGGGGGCCAACACTGAAGCTTTCTTT
CASSYVGANTEAFF
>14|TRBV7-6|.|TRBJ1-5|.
TGTGCAAGCAGCGTTGAGGTCCGAAATCAGCCCCAGCATTTT
CASSVEVRNQPQHF
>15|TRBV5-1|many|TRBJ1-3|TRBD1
TGCGCCAGCAGCTTGGATGGGGACAGGGGATACACCATATATTTT
CASSLDGDRGYTIYF
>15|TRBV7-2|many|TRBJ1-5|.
TGTGCCAGCAGCTTTTCGGACAGACTACATCAGCCCCAGCATTTT
CASSFSDRLHQPQHF
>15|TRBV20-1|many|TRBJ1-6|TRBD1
TGCAGTGCTAGCCGATCGACAGGGGTGAATTCACCCCTCCACTTT
CSASRSTGVNSPLHF
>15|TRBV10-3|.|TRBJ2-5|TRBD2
TGTGCCATCGGTGGGCGGGAGGGGATGATGGAGACCCAGTACTTC
CAIGGREGMMETQYF
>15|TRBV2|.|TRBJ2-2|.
TGTGCCAGCAGTGAAGGAGGGAGGTACACCGGGGAGCTGTTTTTT
CASSEGGRYTGELFF
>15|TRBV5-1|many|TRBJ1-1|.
TGCGCCAGCAGTCTCCAGAACAGGGCGAACACTGAAGCTTTCTTT
CASSLQNRANTEAFF
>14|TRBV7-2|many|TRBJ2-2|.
TGTGCCAGCAGAGGTACAGGGAACACCGGGGAGCTGTTTTTT
CASRGTGNTGELFF
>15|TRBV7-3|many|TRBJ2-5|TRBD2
TGTGCCAGCAGCTTGGGACTAGCGGTTCAAGAGACCCAGTACTTC
CASSLGLAVQETQYF
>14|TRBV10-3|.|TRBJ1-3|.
TGTGCCATCAGTGAGTCGCAAACAGGCGGCACCATATATTTT
CAISESQTGGTIYF
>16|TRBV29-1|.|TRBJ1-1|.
TGCAGCGCTCTAAGGACCAGGAGCGGGTTTTACACTGAAGCTTTCTTT
CSALRTRSGFYTEAFF
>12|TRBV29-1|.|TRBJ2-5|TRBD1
TGCAGCGTGGACAGGGGGCTTGAGACCCAGTACTTC
CSVDRGLETQYF
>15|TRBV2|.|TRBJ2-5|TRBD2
TGTGCCAGCAGGGGAGGACTAGAGGGTCAAGAGACCCAGTACTTC
CASRGGLEGQETQYF
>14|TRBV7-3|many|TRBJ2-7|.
TGTGCCAGCAGCTTAAGCGCGGTCGCCTACGAGCAGTACTTC
CASSLSAVAYEQYF
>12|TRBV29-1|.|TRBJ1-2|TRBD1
TGCAGCGTTGGTGGCAGGGGGCACGGCTACACCTTC
CSVGGRGHGYTF
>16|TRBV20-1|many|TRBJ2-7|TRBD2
TGCAGTGCTAGAGTGGGGTTTAGCGGGAGGCTCTACGAGCAGTACTTC
CSARVGFSGRLYEQYF
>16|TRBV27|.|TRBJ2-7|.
TGTGCCAGCAAGGGAGTTGAGGGGACCATGGGGTACGAGCAGTACTTC
CASKGVEGTMGYEQYF
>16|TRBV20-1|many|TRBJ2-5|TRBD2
TGCAGTGCTAGAAGGACTAGCGGGAGGGCTTGGGAGACCCAGTACTTC
CSARRTSGRAWETQYF
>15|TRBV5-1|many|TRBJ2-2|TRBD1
TGCGCCAGCAGCATAAGACAGGGTAGCACCGGGGAGCTGTTTTTT
CASSIRQGSTGELFF
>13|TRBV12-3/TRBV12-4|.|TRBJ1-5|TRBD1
TGTGCCAGCTCCCCGGCAGGGGGCCATCCCCAGCATTTT
CASSPAGGHPQHF
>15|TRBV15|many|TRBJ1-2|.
TGTGCCACCAGCAGAGATCGCGAGGGGGACTATGGCTACACCTTC
CATSRDREGDYGYTF
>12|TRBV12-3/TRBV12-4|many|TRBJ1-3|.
TGTGCCAGCAGTTTCAGAGGAAACACCATATATTTT
CASSFRGNTIYF
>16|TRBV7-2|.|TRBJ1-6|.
TGTGCCAGCAGACCAGGGAGAGGGTCGGGTTCTTCACCCCTCCACTTT
CASRPGRGSGSSPLHF
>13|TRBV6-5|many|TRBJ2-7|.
TGTGCCAGCGCCCGTTCGGCCGCCTACGAGCAGTACTTC
CASARSAAYEQYF
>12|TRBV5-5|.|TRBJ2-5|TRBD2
TGTGCCAGCAGCTTCACCCGGGAGGCCCAGTACTTC
CASSFTREAQYF
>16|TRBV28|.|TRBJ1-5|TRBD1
TGTGCCAGCAGGACAGGGGACTTATATAGCAATCAGCCCCAGCATTTT
CASRTGDLYSNQPQHF
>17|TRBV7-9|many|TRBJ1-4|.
TGTGCCAGCAGCTCCGGGCGCCAATTTCGGACGAACGAAAAACTGTTTTTT
CASSSGRQFRTNEKLFF
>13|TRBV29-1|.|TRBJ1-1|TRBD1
TGCAGCGTTGCAGGCCAGGGGGTGGCTGAAGCTTTCTTT
CSVAGQGVAEAFF
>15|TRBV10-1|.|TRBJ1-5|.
TGCGCCAGCAGTGAGTCCATCAGGGTCCATCAGCCCCAGCATTTT
CASSESIRVHQPQHF